Shown below are 11 T cell receptor beta chains from a single sample sequenced in a study of T cells in Graves' hyperthyroidism and ophthalmopathy. The investigators amplified TCR beta CDR3 regions from RNA transcripts. The primer set for the first-round RT-PCR of the TCR CDR3 was HTBI. From the multiplex PCR reads, TCRdb called clonotypes with MiXCR, one entry per CDR3 protein. The sample yields hundreds of thousands of distinct CDR3 sequences, roughly 37% seen once. The sequencing sample was made of blood. These TCRs come from a man younger than 35 with Graves' hyperthyroidism.

The CDR3 DNA reads TGTGCCAGCAGCTCTCAGGACAGGGCCCTTAACTATGGCTACACCTTC. Translating gives CASSSQDRALNYGYTF. The chain couples TRBV7-8 to TRBJ1-2, with 8 bases that match TRBD1. The V segment lost 4 bases and the J segment 1 base; nucleotides outside the gene matches: 8. This CDR3 region has 16 residues. Germline V CDR1 and CDR2: SGHVS, FQNEAQ.

On this clonotype: At one end the junction does not follow the germline gene, possibly because of a read error. The chain links TRBV5-1 to TRBJ1-2; D uncertain. Looked up from germline, CDR1 is SGHRS and CDR2 is YFSETQ. CDR3 length equals 13 residues. This CDR3 reads CASGLGGNYGYTF. CDR3 bases: TGCGCCAGCGGCTTGGGAGGGAACTATGGCTACACCTTC.

This clonotype was counted many times. The chain uses TRBV10-3 and TRBJ1-1, with 9 positions matching TRBD1. Looked up from germline, CDR1 is ENHRY and CDR2 is SYGVKD. This CDR3 spans 14 amino acids. The V gene end was trimmed by 8 bases and the J gene end by 4 bases; junction bases not matched to a gene: 8. CDR3 loop: CAIAGTGIGTEAFF. In nucleotides, the CDR3 is TGTGCCATCGCCGGGACAGGGATTGGCACTGAAGCTTTCTTT.

This clonotype showed up just a few times. CDR3 in DNA: TGCGCCAGCAGCTTGGGGATGCGGCAAGAGACCCAGTACTTC. Translation: CASSLGMRQETQYF. The rearrangement joins TRBV5-1 to TRBJ2-5, with D hard to call. Germline V gives CDR1 SGHRS, CDR2 YFSETQ. The CDR3 runs 14 residues. V was trimmed by 0 bases and J by 2 bases, leaving 8 bases between them.

The chain joins TRBV25-1 to TRBJ1-5; D is undetermined. The germline CDR1 and CDR2 sequences are MGHDK and SYGVNS. V lost 4 bases and J lost 7, with 11 bases in between. CDR3 size: 13 residues. The CDR3 DNA is TGTGCCAGCAGTGGGGCAAGCGGACAGCCCCAGCATTTT. Translation gives CASSGASGQPQHF.

Comments on this clonotype: Given the absence of the conserved phenylalanine or tryptophan at the CDR3 end, a read error is likely. V gene TRBV7-9 combines with J gene TRBJ1-5, with D possibly matching TRBD1 (6 bases). The CDR3 is 15 amino acids. CDR1 SEHNR and CDR2 FQNEAQ come from the germline V gene (reference sequence). CDR3 residues: CASSQDQQGGQPQHS. The CDR3 DNA reads as TGCGCCAGCAGCCAAGATCAACAGGGTGGTCAGCCCCAGCATTCT.

The V and J genes are TRBV7-9 and TRBJ2-5; 9 nucleotides line up with TRBD2. This CDR3 is built from 15 residues. The junction had 7 bases not matched to a gene; V was cut back by 4 bases and J by 4 bases. The V gene's germline CDR1 is SEHNR and CDR2 FQNEAQ (reference sequence). The CDR3 sequence is CASSSGLALGETQYF. Written as DNA, the CDR3 is TGTGCCAGCAGCTCGGGACTAGCTCTTGGAGAGACCCAGTACTTC.

The CDR3 nucleotides are TGTGCCAGTAGTATAAAAGGACGGGGGGGAGATCAGCCCCAGCATTTT. As protein: CASSIKGRGGDQPQHF. The chain carries TRBV19 and TRBJ1-5; tentative D call: TRBD1 (5 bases). V lost 2 bases and J 5 bases, leaving 16 bases between the germline ends. Germline CDR1 and CDR2: LNHDA and SQIVND (reference sequence). CDR3 length: 16 amino acids.

This clonotype was found many times. The rearrangement links TRBV14 to TRBJ1-6, with D unresolved. This CDR3 is built from 13 residues. From germline, CDR1 is SGHDN and CDR2 FVKESK. V was pared by 0 bases and J by 9 bases, with 6 bases between. CDR3 in amino acids: CASSQEVRSPLHF. The DNA for the CDR3 is TGTGCCAGCAGCCAAGAGGTCCGTTCACCCCTCCACTTT.

The chain is built from TRBV4-1 and TRBJ2-2, with no clear D. CDR3 length: 16 amino acids. Germline loops: CDR1 MGHRA, CDR2 YSYEKL. Trimming removed 4 bases at V and 5 bases at J, with 17 bases between. The CDR3 is CASSLKGEPSTGELFF. The CDR3 DNA follows: TGCGCCAGCAGCCTCAAGGGCGAGCCCTCTACCGGGGAGCTGTTTTTT.

V gene TRBV7-9 combines with J gene TRBJ2-5, with D maybe TRBD1 (5 bases). V lost 5 bases to trimming and J lost 0 bases, with 16 bases between them. Germline-derived CDR1 and CDR2 are SEHNR and FQNEAQ (reference sequence). This CDR3 region has 16 residues. The CDR3 bases are TGTGCCAGCAGCCTCCAGGTTACAGGCTACCAAGAGACCCAGTACTTC. This translates into CASSLQVTGYQETQYF.